A single sample gave rise to the 25 T cell receptor beta chains below, sequenced in a study of blood T cell repertoires in COVID-19. Assay used: immunoSEQ multiplex PCR; TCRdb lists only in-frame clones, some missing. The sample yields 110,000 to 150,000 clones, 80% to 90% seen once. Sequenced: PBMCs or T cells enriched from blood (not recorded which). The receptors here all came from a man aged 45-60 years who had recovered from COVID-19.

V usage is TRBV9 and J usage is TRBJ2-3; 7 nucleotides match TRBD1. Trimming cost V 0 bases and J 2 bases; bases outside gene matches: 6. Germline V lookup: CDR1 SGDLS, CDR2 YYNGEE. The CDR3 is 16 residues long. The CDR3 protein is CASSVDVGGNTDTQYF. Here the CDR3 DNA reads TGTGCCAGCAGCGTAGATGTAGGGGGCAACACAGATACGCAGTATTTT.

V gene TRBV2 combines with J gene TRBJ1-5; possibly TRBD1 for D (5 bases). The CDR3 has 17 amino acids. Per germline, CDR1 SNHLY and CDR2 FYNNEI. Deletions cut 3 bases from V and 2 bases from J, with 17 bases between. The DNA of the CDR3 is TGTGCCAGCAGTGAGGACGCTGCAGGGTATCGCAATCAGCCCCAGCATTTT. Encoded protein: CASSEDAAGYRNQPQHF.

This rearrangement joins TRBV6-5 to TRBJ1-6; D not resolved. Trimming shortened V by 6 bases and J by 9 bases, and 12 bases separated the two germline ends. The CDR3 loop spans 13 amino acids. CDR1 and CDR2 (germline): MNHEY, SVGAGI. The CDR3 DNA reads TGTGCCAGCAGCGCCCGGGGAGGTTCACCCCTCCACTTT. It translates to CASSARGGSPLHF.

V and J are TRBV19 and TRBJ2-7, with TRBD2 matching over 8 bases. V gave up 1 base and J gave up 3 bases; unmatched junction bases: 2. Looked up from germline, CDR1 is LNHDA and CDR2 is SQIVND (reference sequence). The CDR3 consists of 14 residues. In DNA form, the CDR3 reads TGTGCCAGTAGTATAGTCCTAGCGGGCTACGAGCAGTACTTC. Protein: CASSIVLAGYEQYF.

This chain connects TRBV11-2 to TRBJ1-1, with TRBD1 as a possible D gene (6 bases). The CDR3 consists of 15 residues. The V and J ends lost 4 bases and 1 base respectively, with 13 bases between them. Germline CDR1 SGHAT, CDR2 FQNNGV. Here the CDR3 reads CASSYRTEGNTEAFF. DNA for the CDR3: TGTGCCAGCAGCTACAGGACAGAGGGGAACACTGAAGCTTTCTTT.

The J gene is TRBJ1-4, the V gene TRBV5-4; possibly TRBD1 for D (5 bases). V lost 2 bases to trimming and J lost 0 bases, with 8 bases between them. This CDR3 is built from 15 residues. The germline V gene encodes CDR1 SGHNT and CDR2 YYREEE (reference sequence). CDR3 protein: CASSLGAPTNEKLFF. As DNA, the CDR3 is TGTGCCAGCAGCTTAGGGGCCCCAACTAATGAAAAACTGTTTTTT.

This sequence joins TRBV6-2 or TRBV6-3 and TRBJ1-6, with 9 bases lining up with TRBD1. CDR3 length: 15 amino acids. Germline V gene lookup returns CDR1 MNHEY and CDR2 SVGEGT. V shed 6 bases and J 9 bases; nucleotides not matched to a gene: 9. The CDR3 sequence is CASSFHRDRVSPLHF. CDR3 coding DNA: TGTGCCAGCAGCTTCCACCGGGACAGGGTTTCACCCCTCCACTTT.

V usage is TRBV19 and J usage is TRBJ2-1; 10 nucleotides line up with TRBD2. The CDR3 contains 14 residues. With 5 bases clipped from V and 9 bases from J, the junction kept 7 bases outside the gene matches. Germline V gene data show CDR1 as LNHDA and CDR2 as SQIVND (reference sequence). The CDR3 coding sequence is TGTGCCAGTAGTGGGCTAGCGGGAGTTTTTGAGCAGTTCTTC. Protein: CASSGLAGVFEQFF.

The genes are TRBV5-6 and TRBJ1-1; 8 nucleotides line up with TRBD1. This CDR3 has 15 residues. Germline CDR1 SGHDT, CDR2 YYEEEE. Trimming cost V 3 bases and J 7 bases; bases outside gene matches: 11. Written as DNA, the CDR3 is TGTGCCAGCAGCTCAGGGACAGGTTGGACCGATGAAGCTTTCTTT. Protein product: CASSSGTGWTDEAFF.

The V gene is TRBV9, the J gene TRBJ1-1; TRBD1 matches at 8 bases. Germline V CDR1 and CDR2: SGDLS, YYNGEE. The CDR3 loop spans 15 amino acids. The V gene end was trimmed by 3 bases and the J gene end by 1 base; junction bases not matched to a gene: 5. CDR3 nucleotides: TGTGCCAGCAGCGGGGGGACAGGTAGGAACACTGAAGCTTTCTTT. Residues: CASSGGTGRNTEAFF.

The CDR3 nucleotides are TGTGCCAGCAGTGATACCGGGACAGTCAGCGTCCTGACTTTC. Its translation: CASSDTGTVSVLTF. The rearrangement uses TRBV2 and TRBJ2-6; TRBD1 aligns across 7 bases. CDR3 length: 14 residues. V was pared by 3 bases and J by 12 bases, with 8 bases of the junction left unmatched. Germline CDR1 is SNHLY and CDR2 is FYNNEI.

The chain has TRBV30 and TRBJ1-2; D gene ambiguous. The CDR3 runs to 14 residues. Looked up from germline, CDR1 is GTSNPN and CDR2 is SVGIG (reference sequence). V was cut by 4 bases and J by 0 bases, with 12 bases left in between. As DNA, the CDR3 is TGTGCCTGGAAGGTGGGCCTTTCTAACTATGGCTACACCTTC. Its translation: CAWKVGLSNYGYTF.

The CDR3: CAGHTLQGNYGYTF. The CDR3 nucleotides are TGTGCCGGTCACACTCTACAGGGGAACTATGGCTACACCTTC. The rearrangement joins TRBV30 to TRBJ1-2; TRBD1 matches 7 bases. This CDR3 contains 14 residues. Losses at the gene ends were 8 bases for V and 2 bases for J; bases not matched to a gene: 11. The germline V gene encodes CDR1 GTSNPN and CDR2 SVGIG (reference sequence).

The chain recombines TRBV7-8 with TRBJ1-1; TRBD1 is a possible D gene (5 bases). Trimming stripped 5 bases from V and 5 bases from J, with 15 bases between. Germline-derived CDR1 and CDR2 are SGHVS and FQNEAQ. The CDR3 has 14 amino acids. In DNA form, the CDR3 reads TGTGCCAGCAGCCGAGGGGACTTTCGGACTGAAGCTTTCTTT. It encodes CASSRGDFRTEAFF.

The rearrangement links TRBV19 to TRBJ2-2; 7 nucleotides match TRBD1. The trim removed 3 bases at V and 0 bases at J, leaving 4 bases unmatched. CDR1 LNHDA and CDR2 SQIVND come from the germline V gene (reference sequence). This CDR3 is built from 16 residues. The CDR3 here is CASSIRDSPNTGELFF. The CDR3 nucleotides read TGTGCCAGTAGTATTAGGGACAGCCCGAACACCGGGGAGCTGTTTTTT.

J is TRBJ2-5 and V is TRBV7-2; D might be TRBD2 (5 bases). There are 13 residues in the CDR3. Deletions cut 2 bases from V and 3 bases from J, with 7 bases between. Germline values: CDR1 SGHTA, CDR2 FQGNSA. The CDR3 sequence is CASSLPGEETQYF. In DNA, the CDR3 is TGTGCCAGCAGCTTACCCGGGGAAGAGACCCAGTACTTC.

The chain joins TRBV10-3 to TRBJ2-3, with a weak D call TRBD1 (5 bases). The CDR3 totals 14 residues. V lost 6 bases and J lost 0, with 10 bases in between. Germline V CDR1 and CDR2: ENHRY, SYGVKD. Here the CDR3 DNA reads TGTGCCATCAGGGAGACAGCTAGCACAGATACGCAGTATTTT. It is translated as CAIRETASTDTQYF.

V gene TRBV15 combines with J gene TRBJ2-1; 9 bases are shared with TRBD2. Germline V gene lookup returns CDR1 LNHNV and CDR2 YYDKDF (reference sequence). The CDR3 length is 17 residues. Germline trimming cut 4 bases from V and 5 bases from J; bases unmatched to any gene: 12. This CDR3 is CATSNPPGTSLDNEQFF. In DNA, the CDR3 is TGTGCCACCAGCAACCCCCCTGGGACTAGCCTCGACAATGAGCAGTTCTTC.

The chain joins TRBV10-1 to TRBJ1-2; 11 positions match TRBD1. CDR1 is WNHNN and CDR2 is SYGVQD in the germline V gene (reference sequence). V lost 7 bases to trimming and J lost 3 bases; unmatched junction nucleotides: 7. This CDR3 has 15 amino acids. Here the CDR3 reads CASIHRDRGDYGYTF. The CDR3 DNA is TGCGCCAGCATCCACCGGGACAGGGGGGACTATGGCTACACCTTC.

The chain is built from TRBV7-3 and TRBJ2-3; perhaps TRBD2 as D (5 bases). Germline V gene data show CDR1 as SGHTA and CDR2 as FQGTGA. V shed 3 bases and J shed 6 bases, with 10 bases lying between them. The CDR3 length is 13 residues. Here the CDR3 reads CASSFGRRDTQYF. The CDR3 nucleotides read TGTGCCAGCAGCTTTGGGAGACGGGATACGCAGTATTTT.

The gene calls are TRBV7-8 and TRBJ1-2; 9 bases match TRBD1. J gave up 4 bases and V 3 bases, and 12 bases lay outside the gene matches. This CDR3 is built from 17 residues. From germline, CDR1 is SGHVS and CDR2 FQNEAQ. This chain's CDR3 is CASSFSVGTGTTYGYTF. The CDR3 nucleotides are TGTGCCAGCAGCTTTAGCGTGGGGACAGGGACTACCTATGGCTACACCTTC.

The chain joins TRBV30 to TRBJ1-3; D unresolved. Germline-derived CDR1 and CDR2 are GTSNPN and SVGIG (reference sequence). V lost 0 bases and J lost 4, with 10 bases in between. The CDR3 is 14 residues long. CDR3 sequence: CAWSVPGRGNTIYF. The CDR3, as DNA: TGTGCCTGGAGTGTACCAGGAAGGGGAAACACCATATATTTT.

Comments on this clone: A much larger clone differs from this one at a single base, so this may be a read error. The chain employs TRBV7-9 and TRBJ1-2, with D maybe TRBD1 (6 bases). CDR3 length: 13 amino acids. CDR1 is SEHNR and CDR2 is FQNEAQ in the germline V gene (reference sequence). V was clipped by 5 bases and J by 2 bases, with 9 bases between them. The CDR3 loop reads CASSPGQNYGYTF. CDR3 bases: TGTGCCAGCAGCCCAGGACAGAACTATGGCTACACCTTC.

This rearrangement joins TRBV15 to TRBJ2-3, with a possible D match to TRBD2 (5 bases). Looked up from germline, CDR1 is LNHNV and CDR2 is YYDKDF (reference sequence). This CDR3 region has 14 residues. V gave up 1 base and J gave up 5 bases, with 10 bases separating them. The CDR3: CATSRVDGGDTQYF. In DNA form, the CDR3 reads TGTGCCACCAGCAGAGTGGATGGAGGAGATACGCAGTATTTT.

This clone was recorded only once. The J gene is TRBJ2-1, the V gene TRBV3-1 (or the pseudogene TRBV3-2); D perhaps matches TRBD2 (7 bases). Germline values: CDR1 LGHDT, CDR2 YNNKEL (reference sequence). The CDR3 has 17 amino acids. Trimming left V 2 bases short and J 4 bases short, with 18 bases between. The CDR3 sequence: CASSQKKGRGLYNEQFF. The CDR3 region has the DNA TGTGCCAGCAGCCAAAAAAAGGGGAGGGGGTTATACAATGAGCAGTTCTTC.